The 21 T cell receptor beta chains below come from one sample, sequenced in a study of T cell responses to AZD1222 COVID-19 vaccine. Assay: immunoSEQ multiplex PCR; the TCRdb copy retains only in-frame clones and omits some. The sample lists about 140,000 clones; more than 80% were seen once. The sample in question was peripheral blood, obtained on day 0 of AZD1222 vaccination. The source is an adult in good health.

The chain has TRBV19 and TRBJ2-3, with TRBD2 matching 9 bases. J was trimmed by 5 bases and V by 6 bases; bases with no gene match: 6. The CDR3 is 14 amino acids. Germline values: CDR1 LNHDA, CDR2 SQIVND (reference sequence). The CDR3 DNA reads TGTGCCAGTAGGATGGCGGGGGGGCAAGATACGCAGTATTTT. Its protein is CASRMAGGQDTQYF.

The chain has TRBV6-2 or TRBV6-3 and TRBJ1-2; unclear D gene. This CDR3 is built from 14 residues. V dropped 2 bases and J dropped 0 bases, with 7 bases sitting between them. The germline CDR1 and CDR2 sequences are MNHEY and SVGEGT. CDR3 protein: CASSYRLTNYGYTF. CDR3 nucleotides: TGTGCCAGCAGTTACCGCCTCACTAACTATGGCTACACCTTC.

The chain recombines TRBV5-1 with TRBJ2-2; 9 bases line up with TRBD2. The germline CDR1 and CDR2 sequences are SGHRS and YFSETQ. The CDR3 runs 15 residues. The trim removed 4 bases at V and 6 bases at J, leaving 7 bases unmatched. CDR3: CASSPRAGGPGELFF. The CDR3 DNA is TGCGCCAGCAGCCCCCGGGCGGGGGGGCCCGGGGAGCTGTTTTTT.

This chain links TRBV27 with TRBJ2-3; TRBD2 matches at 9 bases. The CDR3 sequence is 17 residues long. The J segment lost 2 bases and the V segment lost 2 bases, leaving 8 bases of the junction unmatched. Per the germline V gene, CDR1 is MNHEY and CDR2 is SMNVEV (reference sequence). The CDR3 loop reads CASSLVQRGAPTDTQYF. CDR3 bases: TGTGCCAGCAGTTTAGTCCAGCGGGGGGCCCCCACAGATACGCAGTATTTT.

The rearrangement links TRBV2 to TRBJ1-1, with 9 bases that match TRBD1. This CDR3 comprises 16 residues. Trimming at V came to 5 bases and at J to 3 bases, leaving 10 bases not matched to a gene. Germline V gives CDR1 SNHLY, CDR2 FYNNEI. This chain's CDR3 is CASSSDRGSIDTEAFF. CDR3 DNA sequence: TGTGCCAGCAGTTCGGACAGGGGTTCAATTGACACTGAAGCTTTCTTT.

This clone was detected only a few times. The V call is TRBV7-9, the J call TRBJ2-7; the D gene could be TRBD1 or TRBD2 (5 bases each). Germline CDR1 SEHNR, CDR2 FQNEAQ (reference sequence). V was trimmed by 5 bases and J by 1 base, leaving 12 bases between them. The CDR3 contains 14 residues. The CDR3 region is CASSRRDLSYEQYF. CDR3 sequence (DNA): TGTGCCAGCAGCAGAAGGGACCTATCCTACGAGCAGTACTTC.

The rearrangement uses TRBV7-2 and TRBJ1-6, with D tentatively TRBD1 (5 bases). CDR3 length: 16 residues. The ends were cut back, 5 bases at V and 0 bases at J, with 11 bases in the middle. CDR1 and CDR2 (germline): SGHTA, FQGNSA. In DNA form, the CDR3 reads TGTGCCAGCAGCCCCGGACACAGCTCCTATAATTCACCCCTCCACTTT. Translated, it gives CASSPGHSSYNSPLHF. Looking up the rest from reference TRBV7-2 and TRBJ1-6 gives the full variable domain: GAGVSQSPSNKVTEKGKDVELRCDPISGHTALYWYRQSLGQGLEFLIYFQGNSAPDKSGLPSDRFSAERTGGSVSTLTIQRTQQEDSAVYLCASSPGHSSYNSPLHFGNGTRLTVT.

This chain uses TRBV7-8 with TRBJ1-5; D is undetermined. Germline V CDR1 and CDR2: SGHVS, FQNEAQ. The ends were cut back, 2 bases at V and 7 bases at J, with 9 bases in the middle. The CDR3 is 13 residues long. The CDR3 DNA sequence: TGTGCCAGCAGCTTACGGGAGTGGCAGCCCCAGCATTTT. This codes for CASSLREWQPQHF.

The gene calls are TRBV4-3 and TRBJ1-4; maybe TRBD1 (6 bases). There are 15 residues in the CDR3. Trimming left V 0 bases short and J 5 bases short, with 10 bases between. From germline, CDR1 is LGHNA and CDR2 YSLEER. The CDR3, as DNA: TGCGCCAGCAGCCAAGAGCGACAGGAAAATGAAAAACTGTTTTTT. This sequence encodes CASSQERQENEKLFF.

This rearrangement joins TRBV27 to TRBJ1-5; 7 nucleotides agree with TRBD1. This CDR3 is built from 14 residues. The V gene's germline CDR1 is MNHEY and CDR2 SMNVEV (reference sequence). The junction had 2 bases not matched to a gene; V was cut back by 6 bases and J by 0 bases. CDR3 nucleotides: TGTGCCAGCAGACAGGGGAGTAGCAATCAGCCCCAGCATTTT. The encoded protein is CASRQGSSNQPQHF.

V is TRBV5-1 and J is TRBJ2-1, with D hard to call. The CDR3 consists of 15 residues. In germline, CDR1 is SGHRS, CDR2 YFSETQ. V lost 2 bases and J lost 2, with 11 bases in between. CDR3 in DNA: TGCGCCAGCAGCTTAGTCCCTACGACCTACAATGAGCAGTTCTTC. This sequence encodes CASSLVPTTYNEQFF. Based on the CDR3 plus reference TRBV5-1 and TRBJ2-1, the full variable domain is KAGVTQTPRYLIKTRGQQVTLSCSPISGHRSVSWYQQTPGQGLQFLFEYFSETQRNKGNFPGRFSGRQFSNSRSEMNVSTLELGDSALYLCASSLVPTTYNEQFFGPGTRLTVL.

The V and J genes are TRBV4-3 and TRBJ1-3; D possibly corresponds to TRBD1 (5 bases). The CDR3 contains 14 residues. The germline CDR1 and CDR2 sequences are LGHNA and YSLEER. Trimming stripped 4 bases from V and 2 bases from J, with 9 bases between. The CDR3 DNA sequence: TGCGCCAGCAGCCCGGACAATGCTGGAAACACCATATATTTT. Its protein is CASSPDNAGNTIYF.

V gene TRBV5-1 combines with J gene TRBJ2-4; 8 nucleotides agree with TRBD2. The germline V gene encodes CDR1 SGHRS and CDR2 YFSETQ. Unmatched junction bases numbered 6, after V lost 3 bases and J lost 1 base. The CDR3 loop spans 16 amino acids. The CDR3 DNA sequence: TGCGCCAGCAGCTCATTCGCGGGGGGCGCCAAAAACATTCAGTACTTC. This codes for CASSSFAGGAKNIQYF.

This clone was counted once. The J gene is TRBJ2-7, the V gene TRBV28, with D uncertain. V was cut by 5 bases and J by 2 bases, with 13 bases left in between. CDR3 size: 14 residues. From germline, CDR1 is MDHEN and CDR2 SYDVKM. CDR3 in amino acids: CASSKLSLAYEQYF. CDR3 coding DNA: TGTGCCAGCAGTAAACTGAGTCTAGCCTACGAGCAGTACTTC.

The chain joins TRBV7-2 to TRBJ2-3; 10 bases line up with TRBD2. This CDR3 region has 15 residues. The V and J ends lost 0 bases and 5 bases, in that order; junction bases with no gene match: 2. The germline V gene has CDR1 SGHTA and CDR2 FQGNSA. In DNA form, the CDR3 reads TGTGCCAGCAGCTTAGCTCTAGCGGGAGAAGATACGCAGTATTTT. As protein: CASSLALAGEDTQYF.

V and J are TRBV7-8 and TRBJ2-3; D not certain. In germline, CDR1 is SGHVS, CDR2 FQNEAQ. Deletions cut 2 bases from V and 2 bases from J, with 20 bases between. This CDR3 contains 18 residues. The CDR3 DNA reads as TGTGCCAGCAGCTTAAATATTTGGGGTCGCCGAAACACAGATACGCAGTATTTT. Amino acid sequence: CASSLNIWGRRNTDTQYF.

This chain joins TRBV21-1 and TRBJ2-3. TRBV21-1 is assigned pseudogene status. The CDR3 runs 16 residues. Here the CDR3 reads CASSKILNGITDTQYF. The CDR3 DNA reads as TGTGCCAGCAGCAAAATTTTGAACGGAATCACAGATACGCAGTATTTT.

The chain has TRBV19 and TRBJ2-1; D ambiguous. Per the germline V gene, CDR1 is LNHDA and CDR2 is SQIVND (reference sequence). The CDR3 spans 11 residues. Trimming removed 5 bases at V and 8 bases at J, with 7 bases between. The CDR3 loop reads CASSWSYEQFF. CDR3 in DNA: TGTGCCAGTAGTTGGTCGTATGAGCAGTTCTTC.

The chain is built from TRBV19 and TRBJ2-7; D gene uncertain. V lost 8 bases to trimming and J lost 7 bases, with 15 bases between them. The CDR3 loop spans 12 amino acids. Germline V gene data show CDR1 as LNHDA and CDR2 as SQIVND (reference sequence). CDR3 sequence reads: CASQDTDGEQYF. The CDR3 DNA sequence: TGTGCCAGTCAAGACACCGACGGGGAGCAGTACTTC.

V is TRBV5-1 and J is TRBJ2-3, with unresolved D. The CDR3 runs to 12 residues. Between the trimmed V and J ends, which lost 0 bases and 3 bases, there was a span of 2 bases. Germline assignment: CDR1 SGHRS and CDR2 YFSETQ. CDR3 coding DNA: TGCGCCAGCAGCTTGGAAACAGATACGCAGTATTTT. Translated, it gives CASSLETDTQYF.

The chain uses TRBV14 and TRBJ1-1; D ambiguous. The V and J ends lost 0 bases and 5 bases respectively, with 16 bases between them. The CDR3 length is 16 residues. In germline, CDR1 is SGHDN, CDR2 FVKESK. The CDR3 DNA follows: TGTGCCAGCAGCCAAGATCGCCCATTCCGGGCAACTGAAGCTTTCTTT. It is translated as CASSQDRPFRATEAFF. The whole variable domain, remainder taken from reference TRBV14 and TRBJ1-1, is EAGVTQFPSHSVIEKGQTVTLRCDPISGHDNLYWYRRVMGKEIKFLLHFVKESKQDESGMPNNRFLAERTGGTYSTLKVQPAELEDSGVYFCASSQDRPFRATEAFFGQGTRLTVV.